This T cell receptor (beta chain) was sequenced in a study of blood T cell repertoires in COVID-19. The data were produced by immunoSEQ multiplex PCR, yet TCRdb's version contains in-frame clones alone and is incomplete. The sample yields approximately 310,000 clones, roughly 91% seen once. The material sequenced was peripheral blood. This TCR derives from a man aged 45-60 years with active or convalescent COVID-19.

CDR3 nucleotides: TGTGCCAGCAGCTATAGACAGGGGAGCACTGAAGCTTTCTTT. Protein product: CASSYRQGSTEAFF. The chain recombines TRBV7-8 with TRBJ1-1, with 8 positions matching TRBD1. This CDR3 region has 14 residues. The V gene end was trimmed by 4 bases and the J gene end by 4 bases; junction bases not matched to a gene: 5. Germline loops: CDR1 SGHVS, CDR2 FQNEAQ.